The clone carrying this T cell receptor (beta chain) was seen ten or more times. In germline, CDR1 is MNHEY, CDR2 SVGAGI. V gave up 8 bases and J gave up 1 base, with 2 bases separating them. CDR3 length: 10 residues. The sample comes from a study of blood T cells in healthy people across ages. A second roughly 7 to 11 cycle PCR used barcoded and J-beta primers. TCRdb recomputed calls from the 5' RACE reads with MiXCR, one row per CDR3 protein. The table includes roughly 800,000 distinct CDR3 sequences, around 25% detected once. These records were also assigned to another study, of T cells of mothers and their children.

This clonotype was sampled from a boy aged 10-17 years in good health. The sequenced sample was blood. The rearrangement uses TRBV6-5 and TRBJ1-1; D call uncertain. The CDR3 here is CASGNTEAFF. The CDR3 DNA reads TGTGCCAGCGGGAACACTGAAGCTTTCTTT.